The T cell receptor (beta chain) described here comes from a study of blood T cell repertoires in COVID-19. Study overall: From T cells, B-cell-depleted T cells, or PBMCs came the material, which was cDNA or gDNA.

V trimming: 5 bases; J trimming: 8 bases; junction bases outside the gene matches: 6. This CDR3 is 14 amino acids long. Germline-derived CDR1 and CDR2 are LNHDA and SQIVND (reference sequence). Source study methods: How many nucleated cells were present was estimated from reference gene primer amplification. Sequenced by immunoSEQ multiplex PCR; TCRdb stores in-frame clones only, minus some. The V and J calls and clone size come from that table; D and trimming were worked out from the DNA. The table lists under 200,000 clones, 75% to 85% of them singletons. The sample consisted of peripheral blood. The V and J genes are TRBV19 and TRBJ1-6; 7 bases match TRBD1. The clonotype originates from a woman in her fifties or sixties with COVID-19, enrolled during active disease. The DNA of the CDR3 is TGTGCCAGTAGTCCCCGACAGGGAGATTCACCCCTCCACTTT. Translated, it gives CASSPRQGDSPLHF.